There are a few counts of the clone carrying this TCR beta chain. The target antigen is unknown. This record comes from a study of T-cell reconstitution after alpha-beta-depleted transplantation in children. A library of TCRbeta sequences, prepared with unique molecular identifiers, was generated. TCRdb ran MiXCR on the PCR reads and lists one entry per CDR3 protein. Here the sample spans 700,000 or so distinct CDR3 sequences, about an eighth being singletons. Whole-study results and caveats: Reportedly, roughly two months post-transplant, alpha-beta T cells arose from several hundred expanded graft clones. Surviving recipient T cells and intrathymic progenitors accounted for some patients' high TCRbeta diversity at day 60. T-cell numbers and diversity, one year after transplant, stemmed largely from T cells that were newly produced.

Sequencing was performed on PBMCs, taken before TCRalphabeta/CD19-depleted stem cell transplant. This TCR was sampled from a girl aged 2 to 10 with congenital amegakaryocytic thrombocytopenia, due to receive a stem cell transplant.

The CDR3 region is CASSPRGLGQPQHF. The CDR3 DNA follows: TGTGCCAGCAGCCCCCGGGGGCTAGGTCAGCCCCAGCATTTT. The rearrangement uses TRBV7-8 and TRBJ1-5; D may be TRBD1 (6 bases). From germline, CDR1 is SGHVS and CDR2 FQNEAQ. V was cut by 5 bases and J by 6 bases, with 14 bases left in between. CDR3 length: 14 residues.